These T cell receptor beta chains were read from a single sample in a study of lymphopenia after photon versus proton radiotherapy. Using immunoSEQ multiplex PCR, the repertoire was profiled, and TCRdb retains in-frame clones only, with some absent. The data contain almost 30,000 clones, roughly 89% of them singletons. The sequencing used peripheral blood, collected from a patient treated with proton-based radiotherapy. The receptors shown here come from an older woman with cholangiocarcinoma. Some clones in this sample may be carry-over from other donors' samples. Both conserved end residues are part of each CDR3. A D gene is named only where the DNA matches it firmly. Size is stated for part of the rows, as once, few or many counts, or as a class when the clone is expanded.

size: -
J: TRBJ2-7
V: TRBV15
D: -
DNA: TGTGCCACCAGCAGAGAACTAGTGGGCGAGCAGTACTTC
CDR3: CATSRELVGEQYF

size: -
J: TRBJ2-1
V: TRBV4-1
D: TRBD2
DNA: TGCGCCAGCAGCCAAGATTTCGGGGGGGGCTATAATGAGCAGTTCTTC
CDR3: CASSQDFGGGYNEQFF

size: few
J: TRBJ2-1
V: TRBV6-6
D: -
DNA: TGTGCCAGCAGTTGGGCTAGCCAGAATGAGCAGTTCTTC
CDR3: CASSWASQNEQFF

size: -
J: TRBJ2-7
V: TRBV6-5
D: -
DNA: TGTGCCAGCAGGGGGACACTGTACGAGCAGTACTTC
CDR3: CASRGTLYEQYF

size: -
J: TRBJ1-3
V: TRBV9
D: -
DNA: TGTGCCAGCAGCGTAGGGCATGGAAACACCATATATTTT
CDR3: CASSVGHGNTIYF

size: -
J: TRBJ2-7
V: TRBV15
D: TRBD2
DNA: TGTGCCACCAGCAGAGCCCGGGGACTAGCGGGAGCGAGCTCCTACGAGCAGTACTTC
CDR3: CATSRARGLAGASSYEQYF

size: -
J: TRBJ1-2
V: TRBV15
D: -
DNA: TGTGCCACCAGCAGGGCGGGGGGAGATGCTAACTATGGCTACACCTTC
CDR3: CATSRAGGDANYGYTF

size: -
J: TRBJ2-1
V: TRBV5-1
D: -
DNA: TGCGCCAGCAGCTTGGGTACCAACAATGAGCAGTTCTTC
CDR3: CASSLGTNNEQFF

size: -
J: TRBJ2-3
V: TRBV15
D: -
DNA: TGTGCCACCAGCACTAGCACAGATACGCAGTATTTT
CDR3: CATSTSTDTQYF

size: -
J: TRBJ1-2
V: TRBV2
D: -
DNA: TGTGCCAGTGACAGGAGGGGGGGCTATGGCTACACCTTC
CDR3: CASDRRGGYGYTF

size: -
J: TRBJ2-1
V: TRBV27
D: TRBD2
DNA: TGTGCCAGCAGTTCCGGGACTAGCGGGGGCGCGACCTACAATGAGCAGTTCTTC
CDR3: CASSSGTSGGATYNEQFF

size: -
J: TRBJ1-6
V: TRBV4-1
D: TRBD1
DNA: TGCGCCAGCAGCCAAGATTTGTTCCGACCTCCTACAGGGGATAATTCACCCCTCCACTTT
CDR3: CASSQDLFRPPTGDNSPLHF

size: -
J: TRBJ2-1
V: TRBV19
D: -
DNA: TGTGCCAGTACCCGGGACCAGGGCTACAATGAGCAGTTCTTC
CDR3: CASTRDQGYNEQFF

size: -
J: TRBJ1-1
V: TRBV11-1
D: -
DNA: TGTGCCAGCAGCTTATCGTTCAGGGAAGAAGCTTTCTTT
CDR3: CASSLSFREEAFF

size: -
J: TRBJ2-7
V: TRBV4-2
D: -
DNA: TGTGCCAGCAGCCAAGACCGGCTATACTACGAGCAGTACTTC
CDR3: CASSQDRLYYEQYF

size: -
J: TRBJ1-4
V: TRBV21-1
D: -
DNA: TGTGCCAGCAGCAATAGGGTTAGGAGGCAGGTCACAACTAATGAAAAACTGTTTTTT
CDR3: CASSNRVRRQVTTNEKLFF

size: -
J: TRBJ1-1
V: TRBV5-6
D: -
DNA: TGTGCCAGCAGCCCCAGGGTCATGAACACTGAAGCTTTCTTT
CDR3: CASSPRVMNTEAFF

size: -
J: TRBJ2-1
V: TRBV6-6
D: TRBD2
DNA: TGTGCCAGCAGTTACTCGACTAGCGGGAGTAATGAGCAGTTCTTC
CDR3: CASSYSTSGSNEQFF

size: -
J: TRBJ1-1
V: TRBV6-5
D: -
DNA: TGTGCCAGCTTCGCATTGACTGAAGCTTTCTTT
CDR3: CASFALTEAFF

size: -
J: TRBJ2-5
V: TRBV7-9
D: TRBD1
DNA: TGTGCCAGCAGCCCCGACAGGGGCCAAGAGACCCAGTACTTC
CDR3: CASSPDRGQETQYF

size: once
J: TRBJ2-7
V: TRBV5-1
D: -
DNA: TGCGCCAGCAGCTTGGCCGTTGGCGGAAGCTCCTACGAGCAGTACTTC
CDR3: CASSLAVGGSSYEQYF

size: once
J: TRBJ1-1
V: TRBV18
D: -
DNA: TGTGCCAGCTCATCCGGGGGGACCTTGAACACTGAAGCTTTCTTT
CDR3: CASSSGGTLNTEAFF

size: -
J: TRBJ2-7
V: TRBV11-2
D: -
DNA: TGTGCCAGCAGGGCAGCTTTCCGCTCCTACGAGCAGTACTTC
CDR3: CASRAAFRSYEQYF

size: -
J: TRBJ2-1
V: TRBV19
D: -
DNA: TGTGCCAGTAGTTCCCGTGGGATGGGGGTGGCGGATGAGCAGTTCTTC
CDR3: CASSSRGMGVADEQFF

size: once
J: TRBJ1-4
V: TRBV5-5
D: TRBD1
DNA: TGTGCCAGCAGCTTGGGGACAGGGCGTGAAAAACTGTTTTTT
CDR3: CASSLGTGREKLFF

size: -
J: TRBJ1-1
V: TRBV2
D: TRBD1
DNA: TGTGCCAGCAGTGATTCCTGGGGAGACAGGGGTGGGACTGAAGCTTTCTTT
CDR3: CASSDSWGDRGGTEAFF

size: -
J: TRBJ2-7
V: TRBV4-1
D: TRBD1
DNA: TGCGCCAGCAGCCGACAGGGGGCTTACGAGCAGTACTTC
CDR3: CASSRQGAYEQYF

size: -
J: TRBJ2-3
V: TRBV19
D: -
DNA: TGTGCCAGTAACGTCTTGGGAGGCTCTTGGCAGTATTTT
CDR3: CASNVLGGSWQYF

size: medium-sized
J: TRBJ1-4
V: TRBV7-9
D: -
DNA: TGTGCCAGCAGCTCATGGGGCCACCCAGAAAAACTGTTTTTT
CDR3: CASSSWGHPEKLFF

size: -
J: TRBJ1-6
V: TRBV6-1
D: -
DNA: TGTGCCAGCAGGGCATCTCAGGGCTTTAATTCACCCCTCCACTTT
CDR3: CASRASQGFNSPLHF

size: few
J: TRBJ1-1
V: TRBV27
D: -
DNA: TGTGCCAGCAGTTTATCGATTTTTGGCACTGAAGCTTTCTTT
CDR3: CASSLSIFGTEAFF

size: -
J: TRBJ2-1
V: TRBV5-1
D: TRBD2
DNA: TGCGCCAGCAGCTTGGAGGCGGGGGGTTTTAACAATGAGCAGTTCTTC
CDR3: CASSLEAGGFNNEQFF

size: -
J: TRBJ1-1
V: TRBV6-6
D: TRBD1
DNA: TGTGCCAGCAGTACCAAGGACAGGCTTTACACTGAAGCTTTCTTT
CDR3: CASSTKDRLYTEAFF

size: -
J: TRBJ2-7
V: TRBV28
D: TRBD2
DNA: TGTGCCAGCAGTGGGGGGGGTATCTGGTACGAGCAGTACTTC
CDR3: CASSGGGIWYEQYF

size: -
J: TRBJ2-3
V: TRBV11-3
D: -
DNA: TGTGCCAGCAGCCGGACGGCTCGCACAGATACGCAGTATTTT
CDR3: CASSRTARTDTQYF

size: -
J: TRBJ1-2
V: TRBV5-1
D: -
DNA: TGCGCCAGCAGCTTGGGAGAGGGTTTCCCCATCGATGGCTACACCTTC
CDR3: CASSLGEGFPIDGYTF

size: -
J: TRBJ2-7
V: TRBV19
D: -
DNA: TGTGCCAGTAGTATCCAAGCGGGACAGGCCTTCGAGCAGTACTTC
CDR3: CASSIQAGQAFEQYF

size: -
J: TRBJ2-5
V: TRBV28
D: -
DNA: TGTGCCAGCAGTCCGTACCAAGAGACCCAGTACTTC
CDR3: CASSPYQETQYF

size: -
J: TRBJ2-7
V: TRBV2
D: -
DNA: TGTGCCAGCAGTGTGCAGCAGGGGAACTACGAGCAGTACTTC
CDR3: CASSVQQGNYEQYF

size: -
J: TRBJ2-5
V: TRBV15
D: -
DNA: TGTGCCACCAGCAGAGATGGGGGACGGCCCAGGCAGGGGGAGACCCAGTACTTC
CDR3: CATSRDGGRPRQGETQYF

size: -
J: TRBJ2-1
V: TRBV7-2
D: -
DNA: TGTGCCAGCAGCTTGAATCTAGTGAACTACAATGAGCAGTTCTTC
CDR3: CASSLNLVNYNEQFF

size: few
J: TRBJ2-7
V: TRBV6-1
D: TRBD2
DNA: TGTGCCAGCACCCCCGGGGGGGTCTACGAGCAGTACTTC
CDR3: CASTPGGVYEQYF